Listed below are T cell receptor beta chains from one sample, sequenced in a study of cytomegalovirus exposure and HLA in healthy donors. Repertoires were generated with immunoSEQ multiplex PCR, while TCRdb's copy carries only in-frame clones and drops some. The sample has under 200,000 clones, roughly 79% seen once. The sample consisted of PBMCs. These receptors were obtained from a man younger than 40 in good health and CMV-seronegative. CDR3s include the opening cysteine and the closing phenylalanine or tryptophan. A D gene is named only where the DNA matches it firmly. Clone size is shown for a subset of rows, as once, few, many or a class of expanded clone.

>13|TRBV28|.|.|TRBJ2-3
TGTGCCAGCAGTTTACAGGGTACAGATACGCAGTATTTT
CASSLQGTDTQYF
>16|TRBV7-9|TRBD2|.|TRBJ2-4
TGTGCCAGCAGCCTAACTAGCGGGATTGTCAAAAACATTCAGTACTTC
CASSLTSGIVKNIQYF
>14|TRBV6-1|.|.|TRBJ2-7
TGTGCCAGCAAGTACGGCGGTTCCTCCTACGAGCAGTACTTC
CASKYGGSSYEQYF
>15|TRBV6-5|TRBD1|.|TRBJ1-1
TGTGCCAGCAGTACCCTGACAGGGGTGAACACTGAAGCTTTCTTT
CASSTLTGVNTEAFF
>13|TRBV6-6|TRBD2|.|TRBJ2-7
TGTGCCAGCAGTGGCGGGAGGCCCTACGAGCAGTACTTC
CASSGGRPYEQYF
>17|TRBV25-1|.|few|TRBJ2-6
TGTGCCAGCAGTTTGACAGGCCAATACTCTGGGGCCAACGTCCTGACTTTC
CASSLTGQYSGANVLTF
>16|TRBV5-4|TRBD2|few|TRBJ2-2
TGTGCCAGCAGCTCCTTTAGCGGGAGTCTGGCCGGGGAGCTGTTTTTT
CASSSFSGSLAGELFF
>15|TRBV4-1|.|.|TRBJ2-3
TGCGCCAGCAGCCAGCTCCGGACTAGCACAGATACGCAGTATTTT
CASSQLRTSTDTQYF
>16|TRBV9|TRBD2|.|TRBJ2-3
TGTGCCAGCAGCGTAGTATCGAGCGGGAGTGTCGATACGCAGTATTTT
CASSVVSSGSVDTQYF
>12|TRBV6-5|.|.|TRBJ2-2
TGTGCCAGCAGTCAGACACCCTCCGAGCTGTTTTTT
CASSQTPSELFF
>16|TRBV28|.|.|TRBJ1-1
TGTGCCAGCAGACCTTACTTGGGAGGGGGTAACACTGAAGCTTTCTTT
CASRPYLGGGNTEAFF
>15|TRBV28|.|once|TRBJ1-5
TGTGCCAGCAGTCACCCCGAGACAAGCAATCAGCCCCAGCATTTT
CASSHPETSNQPQHF
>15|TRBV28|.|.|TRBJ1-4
TGTGCCAGCAGTTTATGGGCAGGCGAGAATGAAAAACTGTTTTTT
CASSLWAGENEKLFF
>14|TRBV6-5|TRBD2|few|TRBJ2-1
TGTGCCAGCGGGAGACTAGGGAGGGACAATGAGCAGTTCTTC
CASGRLGRDNEQFF
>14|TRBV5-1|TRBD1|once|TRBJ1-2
TGCGCCAGCAGCTCGACTACAGGGGGAAATGGCTACACCTTC
CASSSTTGGNGYTF
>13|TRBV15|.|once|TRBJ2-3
TGTGCCACCCGAGGGCCCCACACAGATACGCAGTATTTT
CATRGPHTDTQYF
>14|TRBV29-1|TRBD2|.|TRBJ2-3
TGCAGCGTTGGGACTAGCGGGAGAGAAAATACGCAGTATTTT
CSVGTSGRENTQYF
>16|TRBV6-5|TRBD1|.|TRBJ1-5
TGTGCCAGCAGTTCCTCCGGGACAGGGAATAATCAGCCCCAGCATTTT
CASSSSGTGNNQPQHF
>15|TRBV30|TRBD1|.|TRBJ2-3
TGTGCCTGGAGTGGAGGAAGGGGGCGCGCAGATACGCAGTATTTT
CAWSGGRGRADTQYF
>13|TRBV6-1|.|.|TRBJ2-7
TGTGCCAGCTTTTTGGACAGTCCCTACGAGCAGTACTTC
CASFLDSPYEQYF
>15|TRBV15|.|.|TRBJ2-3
TGTGCCACCAGCAGCCTCGAAGCGGGCACAGATACGCAGTATTTT
CATSSLEAGTDTQYF
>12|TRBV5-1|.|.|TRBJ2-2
TGCGCCAGCAGCCCGTCCACCGGGGAGCTGTTTTTT
CASSPSTGELFF
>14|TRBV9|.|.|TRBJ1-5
TGTGCCAGCAGCGAAGACGGGGGTCGGCAGCCCCAGCATTTT
CASSEDGGRQPQHF
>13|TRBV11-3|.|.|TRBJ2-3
TGTGCCAGCAGTGTAGGGGACACAGATACGCAGTATTTT
CASSVGDTDTQYF
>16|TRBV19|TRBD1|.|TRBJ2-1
TGTGCCAGTAGTACCGGGACAGGGGGTTTCTACAATGAGCAGTTCTTC
CASSTGTGGFYNEQFF
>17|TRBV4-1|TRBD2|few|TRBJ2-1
TGCGCCAGCAGCCAAGATGGCTCTAGCGGATACTACAATGAGCAGTTCTTC
CASSQDGSSGYYNEQFF
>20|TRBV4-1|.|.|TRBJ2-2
TGCGCCAGCAGCCATCCCCCCCCGGGACTCCAGATACCGGGAACCGGGGAGCTGTTTTTT
CASSHPPPGLQIPGTGELFF
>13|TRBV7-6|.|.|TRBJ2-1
TGTGCCAGCAGCTTAGCCGTACTAGCAAAGCAGTTCTTC
CASSLAVLAKQFF
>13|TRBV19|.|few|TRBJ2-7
TGTGCCAGTAGTACAGTCTCAGGGTACGAGCAGTACTTC
CASSTVSGYEQYF
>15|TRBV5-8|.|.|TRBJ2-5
TGTGCCAGCAGCTTGCGTCACCAGGGCAGTGAGACCCAGTACTTC
CASSLRHQGSETQYF
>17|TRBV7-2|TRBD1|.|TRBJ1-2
TGTGCCAGCAGTTTCCATAATCTAGGGGGCGAGGACTATGGCTACACCTTC
CASSFHNLGGEDYGYTF
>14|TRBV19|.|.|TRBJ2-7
TGTGCCAGTAGTATAGTTGGCGGGATGAACGAGCAGTACTTC
CASSIVGGMNEQYF
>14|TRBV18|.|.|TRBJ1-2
TGTGCCAGCTCACCGTTGACAGGTATCCATGGCTACACCTTC
CASSPLTGIHGYTF
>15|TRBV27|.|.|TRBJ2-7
TGTGCCAGCAGTTTACAGGGTTCCCGCTCCTACGAGCAGTACTTC
CASSLQGSRSYEQYF
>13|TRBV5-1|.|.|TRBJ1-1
TGCGCCAGCAGCTTGGCTGTGAACACTGAAGCTTTCTTT
CASSLAVNTEAFF